This is a list of T cell receptor beta chains from one sample in a study of blood T cell repertoires in COVID-19. Libraries were prepared by immunoSEQ multiplex PCR; TCRdb keeps only in-frame clonotypes and omits some of them. The sample shows 200,000 to 250,000 clones, roughly 88% of them seen only once. The sample comprised peripheral blood. These TCRs come from a man aged 80 or over with acute or convalescent COVID-19. The CDR3 runs from the conserved cysteine through the conserved F or W. D genes are given only for firm matches. Size is omitted from some rows. Given values are once, few, many or a class for expanded clones.

V gene,D gene,clone size,J gene,CDR3 protein,CDR3 DNA
TRBV6-5,.,.,TRBJ2-7,CASREGTRSEQYF,TGTGCCAGCAGGGAGGGGACCCGGAGCGAGCAGTACTTC
TRBV5-4,TRBD2,.,TRBJ2-1,CASSLEQAGWNEQFF,TGTGCCAGCAGCTTGGAGCAAGCGGGGTGGAATGAGCAGTTCTTC
TRBV9,.,once,TRBJ2-7,CASSGGGPPGEQYF,TGTGCCAGCAGCGGGGGGGGGCCCCCTGGAGAGCAGTACTTC
TRBV7-2,.,few,TRBJ1-6,CASSLGGRSSPLHF,TGTGCCAGCAGCCTGGGAGGGAGGAGTTCACCCCTCCACTTT
TRBV2,.,.,TRBJ2-3,CASSENLVSVDTQYF,TGTGCCAGCAGTGAAAACCTGGTCTCGGTGGATACGCAGTATTTT
TRBV18,.,.,TRBJ1-3,CASSADGSSGNTIYF,TGTGCCAGCTCGGCGGATGGGAGCTCTGGAAACACCATATATTTT
TRBV6-5,.,.,TRBJ1-3,CASSLTVPDSGNTIYF,TGTGCCAGCAGTTTGACAGTGCCCGACTCTGGAAACACCATATATTTT
TRBV5-1,.,.,TRBJ1-1,CASSLGRGTEAFF,TGCGCCAGCAGCTTGGGCAGAGGGACTGAAGCTTTCTTT
TRBV5-1,.,.,TRBJ2-3,CASSLEQGIGTDTQYF,TGCGCCAGCAGCTTGGAACAGGGTATTGGCACAGATACGCAGTATTTT
TRBV7-7,TRBD2,.,TRBJ2-5,CASSPLRTSGVETQYF,TGTGCTAGCAGCCCACTACGGACTAGCGGGGTAGAGACCCAGTACTTC
TRBV2,TRBD1,.,TRBJ1-2,CASSAGQGYGYTF,TGTGCCAGCAGTGCGGGACAGGGCTATGGCTACACCTTC
TRBV7-2,.,.,TRBJ1-1,CASSLRWNTEAFF,TGTGCCAGCAGCTTACGGTGGAACACTGAAGCTTTCTTT
TRBV28,.,.,TRBJ1-2,CASTGGGPHYGYTF,TGTGCCAGCACTGGCGGGGGGCCTCACTATGGCTACACCTTC
TRBV19,.,once,TRBJ2-3,CASSTSSFTDTQYF,TGTGCCAGTAGTACGTCTTCCTTCACAGATACGCAGTATTTT
TRBV29-1,TRBD2,once,TRBJ2-7,CSVEFAGGSGAYEQYF,TGCAGCGTTGAATTCGCGGGGGGATCCGGAGCCTACGAGCAGTACTTC
TRBV6-5,TRBD1,.,TRBJ2-1,CASSYGTGTGNEQFF,TGTGCCAGCAGTTACGGTACAGGGACAGGGAATGAGCAGTTCTTC
TRBV6-5,.,.,TRBJ1-1,CASSPPGNTEAFF,TGTGCCAGCAGCCCACCCGGGAACACTGAAGCTTTCTTT
TRBV28,TRBD1,.,TRBJ1-2,CASSRQGYGYTF,TGTGCCAGCAGTCGACAGGGGTATGGCTACACCTTC
TRBV28,.,.,TRBJ2-1,CASSGRDNEQFF,TGTGCCAGCAGTGGCAGGGACAATGAGCAGTTCTTC
TRBV9,TRBD1,.,TRBJ2-3,CASSVGQGGTDTQYF,TGTGCCAGCAGCGTAGGACAGGGAGGCACAGATACGCAGTATTTT
TRBV15,TRBD2,.,TRBJ2-5,CATSRAGWASGMGETQYF,TGTGCCACCAGCAGAGCGGGGTGGGCTAGCGGGATGGGGGAGACCCAGTACTTC
TRBV3-1/TRBV3-2,.,.,TRBJ1-1,CASSAQFEAFF,TGTGCCAGCAGCGCCCAGTTTGAAGCTTTCTTT
TRBV10-1,TRBD1,.,TRBJ1-1,CASSDPPGTGGLNTEAFF,TGCGCCAGCAGTGATCCCCCCGGGACAGGGGGTCTAAACACTGAAGCTTTCTTT
TRBV5-1,.,.,TRBJ2-7,CASSLDSGVLYEQYF,TGCGCCAGCAGCTTGGACTCGGGGGTCCTCTACGAGCAGTACTTC
TRBV28,.,.,TRBJ1-1,CASSLQQINTEAFF,TGTGCCAGCAGTTTACAACAAATTAACACTGAAGCTTTCTTT
TRBV29-1,TRBD1,.,TRBJ2-2,CSVRMGTANTGELFF,TGCAGCGTAAGAATGGGGACAGCAAACACCGGGGAGCTGTTTTTT
TRBV27,.,.,TRBJ1-5,CASSLSRVEPQHF,TGTGCCAGCAGTTTATCGCGGGTGGAGCCCCAGCATTTT
TRBV19,.,once,TRBJ2-7,CASSPLGASLGEQYF,TGTGCCAGTAGTCCCCTTGGGGCCTCCCTCGGCGAGCAGTACTTC
TRBV9,TRBD1,.,TRBJ1-6,CASSVTGQDSPLHF,TGTGCCAGCAGCGTGACAGGGCAAGATTCACCCCTCCACTTT
TRBV6-6,TRBD1,.,TRBJ1-5,CASSRTGVDNQPQHF,TGTGCCAGCAGTCGGACAGGGGTAGACAATCAGCCCCAGCATTTT
TRBV2,.,.,TRBJ1-6,CASSTSGTPNSPLHF,TGTGCCAGCAGTACCTCCGGGACACCGAATTCACCCCTCCACTTT
TRBV5-4,.,.,TRBJ2-5,CASSPTGGRGETQYF,TGTGCCAGCAGCCCCACCGGGGGGCGCGGAGAGACCCAGTACTTC
TRBV18,.,.,TRBJ2-5,CASSPPLLAWETQYF,TGTGCCAGCTCACCACCCTTACTAGCTTGGGAGACCCAGTACTTC
TRBV5-1,.,.,TRBJ2-3,CASGVGLSTDTQYF,TGCGCCAGCGGTGTGGGGCTAAGCACAGATACGCAGTATTTT
TRBV9,.,.,TRBJ1-1,CASSVASRNTEAFF,TGTGCCAGCAGCGTAGCGTCCCGGAACACTGAAGCTTTCTTT
TRBV6-5,TRBD1,.,TRBJ1-1,CASRAPGTANTEAFF,TGTGCCAGCAGAGCCCCCGGGACAGCGAACACTGAAGCTTTCTTT
TRBV12-3/TRBV12-4,.,.,TRBJ2-1,CASTKRDNEQFF,TGTGCCAGCACCAAGCGGGACAATGAGCAGTTCTTC
TRBV24-1,.,.,TRBJ2-7,CATSDSGTPYEQYF,TGTGCCACCAGTGATTCCGGGACACCTTACGAGCAGTACTTC
TRBV7-7,.,.,TRBJ2-5,CASTKATSGGETQYF,TGTGCTAGCACTAAGGCAACGTCTGGAGGGGAGACCCAGTACTTC
TRBV5-1,TRBD1,.,TRBJ1-3,CASSTSTIQGASGNTIYF,TGCGCCAGCAGCACATCTACAATACAGGGGGCATCTGGAAACACCATATATTTT
TRBV5-6,.,.,TRBJ1-1,CASFTGGNRGTEAFF,TGTGCCAGCTTCACTGGGGGGAACCGGGGCACTGAAGCTTTCTTT
TRBV19,.,.,TRBJ1-2,CASSVYLRGYTF,TGTGCCAGTAGTGTCTACCTCCGCGGCTACACCTTC